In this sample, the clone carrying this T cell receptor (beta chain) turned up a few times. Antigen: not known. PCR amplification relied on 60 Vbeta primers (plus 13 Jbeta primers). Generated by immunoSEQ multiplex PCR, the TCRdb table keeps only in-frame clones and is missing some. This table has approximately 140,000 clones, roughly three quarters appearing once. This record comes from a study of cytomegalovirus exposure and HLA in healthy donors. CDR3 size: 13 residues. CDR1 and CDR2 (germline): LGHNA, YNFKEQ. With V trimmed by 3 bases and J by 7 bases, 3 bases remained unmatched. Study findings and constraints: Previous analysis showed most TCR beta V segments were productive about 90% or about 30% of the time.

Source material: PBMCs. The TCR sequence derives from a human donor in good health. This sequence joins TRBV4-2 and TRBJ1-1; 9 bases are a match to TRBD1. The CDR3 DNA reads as TGTGCCAGCAGCCACACAGGGGGCTTTGAAGCTTTCTTT. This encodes CASSHTGGFEAFF.